Sequencing of this TCR beta chain was carried out in a study of shared clonotypes between healthy human individuals. At the level of the study: The study used three CD4 naive, three CD4 memory, two CD8 naive and one CD8 memory plate per donor.

General study findings and limits: Clonotype sharing among donors was expected to depend on sequencing depth.

Both subsets, CD45RA+ naive and CD45RA-negative memory, were split from the CD4+ cells. Deep-level assay runs were performed. Produced via immunoSEQ multiplex PCR; TCRdb's table is partial and in-frame only. The sample gives about 1 million clones, approximately 70% of which show up once; roughly 1.5% is in the top ten. A note on this clone: Antigen: not known.

The germline gives CDR1 SGHTS, CDR2 YDEGEE. This CDR3 comprises 14 residues. Trimming removed 1 base from V and 9 bases from J, with 11 bases in between. Specimen: memory CD4+ T cells sorted from blood. Subset indicated: CD45RA-negative fraction. The rearrangement links TRBV5-8 to TRBJ1-6, with a possible D match to TRBD1 (5 bases). The receptor comes from a man between 18 and 35 years old in good health. The CDR3 protein is CASSLRGDSSPLHF. CDR3 nucleotides: TGTGCCAGCAGCTTGAGGGGAGACAGTTCACCCCTCCACTTT. The variable domain in full, completed from reference TRBV5-8 and TRBJ1-6, reads EAGVTQSPTHLIKTRGQQATLRCSPISGHTSVYWYQQALGLGLQFLLWYDEGEERNRGNFPPRFSGRQFPNYSSELNVNALELEDSALYLCASSLRGDSSPLHFGNGTRLTVT.